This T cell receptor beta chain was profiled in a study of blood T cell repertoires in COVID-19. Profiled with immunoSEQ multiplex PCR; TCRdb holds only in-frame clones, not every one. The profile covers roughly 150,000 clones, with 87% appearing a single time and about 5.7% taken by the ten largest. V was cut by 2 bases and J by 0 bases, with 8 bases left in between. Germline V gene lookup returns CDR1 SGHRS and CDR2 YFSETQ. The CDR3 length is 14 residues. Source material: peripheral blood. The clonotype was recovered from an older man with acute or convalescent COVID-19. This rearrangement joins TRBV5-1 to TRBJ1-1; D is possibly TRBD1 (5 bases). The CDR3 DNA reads TGCGCCAGCAGCTTACAGGTGATGAACACTGAAGCTTTCTTT. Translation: CASSLQVMNTEAFF.